This T cell receptor beta chain was sequenced for a study of shared clonotypes between healthy human individuals. This clone was observed a single time. CDR3 length: 15 amino acids. Germline CDR1 and CDR2: GTSNPN and SVGIG (reference sequence). V lost 0 bases to trimming and J lost 0 bases; unmatched junction nucleotides: 5. Using immunoSEQ multiplex PCR, the repertoire was profiled, and TCRdb retains in-frame clones only, with some absent. The data contain over a million clones, about 76% of them singletons. The sample taken for sequencing was memory CD4+ T cells sorted from blood. Noted subset: CD45RA-negative fraction. This sequence joins TRBV30 and TRBJ2-7; TRBD1 agrees at 7 bases. The sequence was obtained from a man aged 18-30 years in good health. CDR3 coding DNA: TGTGCCTGGAGTGTTACCGGGACAGTCTCCTACGAGCAGTACTTC. Its protein is CAWSVTGTVSYEQYF.